Described below is a single T cell receptor (beta chain) sequence and its context. Antigen specificity is unknown. Sequencing was performed with immunoSEQ multiplex PCR; in TCRdb, only in-frame clones are kept and a portion is missing. This sample carries tens of thousands of clones, approximately 91% of them seen once, and the ten largest clones take 12% to 15%. V lost 2 bases to trimming and J lost 9 bases; unmatched junction nucleotides: 4. The CDR3 spans 15 residues. Germline-derived CDR1 and CDR2 are SGHKS and YYEKEE (reference sequence). Mixed chimerism was transient after nonmyeloablative marrow transplants from related graft donors. Thawed PBMCs were FACS-sorted into unstimulated CD4+CD25+CD127- regulatory T cells, CD4+CD25- non-regulatory cells, CD4 and CD8 cells. The data originate from a study of Tregs in tolerant kidney transplant recipients. The study's findings and limits: No direct test of biological reproducibility was done here. Validation in larger populations is needed because few patients were studied.

The chain joins TRBV5-5 to TRBJ2-1; TRBD2 matches at 14 bases. The sequence came from a human patient who received a combined kidney and bone marrow transplant. T cells may partly derive from the graft donor. Sequencing was performed on CD8+ T cells from blood (PBMCs), taken 24 months after the transplant. The CDR3 loop reads CASSLTGTSGSEQFF. The CDR3 DNA sequence: TGTGCCAGCAGCTTAACCGGGACTAGCGGGAGTGAGCAGTTCTTC.